Listed below are T cell receptor beta chains from one sample, sequenced in a study of cytomegalovirus exposure and HLA in healthy donors. Data came from immunoSEQ multiplex PCR; TCRdb stores just in-frame clones and leaves some out. The sample has more than 85,000 clones, 70% to 90% seen once. The specimen sequenced was PBMCs. Every receptor here comes from a man aged 35 to 55 in good health and CMV-seronegative. CDR3s include the opening cysteine and the closing phenylalanine or tryptophan. D genes are given only for firm matches. Expanded clones are given a class, and other clones once, few, many or no size at all.

J | D | size | V | CDR3 | DNA
TRBJ1-1 | . | . | TRBV5-4 | CASSSAEGFLAVTEAFF | TGTGCCAGCAGCTCGGCAGAAGGCTTTTTGGCGGTCACTGAAGCTTTCTTT
TRBJ2-2 | . | once | TRBV27 | CASSQRTETTGELFF | TGTGCCAGCAGTCAAAGGACAGAAACCACCGGGGAGCTGTTTTTT
TRBJ2-7 | . | . | TRBV7-6 | CASSLVSEGSPSYEQYF | TGTGCCAGCAGCTTAGTTTCGGAGGGGTCACCCTCCTACGAGCAGTACTTC
TRBJ1-2 | . | . | TRBV30 | CAWMGDWAGYTF | TGTGCCTGGATGGGTGATTGGGCTGGCTACACCTTC
TRBJ2-2 | TRBD2 | . | TRBV11-2 | CASSFGTSGGTGELFF | TGTGCCAGCAGCTTCGGGACTAGCGGAGGCACCGGGGAGCTGTTTTTT
TRBJ2-7 | . | . | TRBV25-1 | CASSEPGRKGATYEQYF | TGTGCCAGCAGTGAACCTGGCCGGAAGGGAGCCACCTACGAGCAGTACTTC
TRBJ1-1 | TRBD1 | . | TRBV19 | CASRREGTGGTEAFF | TGTGCCAGTAGGAGAGAGGGGACAGGGGGCACTGAAGCTTTCTTT
TRBJ1-5 | . | . | TRBV12-5 | CASDRNSNQPQHF | TGTGCTAGTGACAGGAATAGCAATCAGCCCCAGCATTTT
TRBJ2-5 | TRBD1 | . | TRBV18 | CASSLRWDRSETQYF | TGTGCCAGCTCACTCCGCTGGGACAGATCAGAGACCCAGTACTTC
TRBJ2-3 | TRBD2 | . | TRBV7-9 | CASSPGGAGTDTQYF | TGTGCCAGCAGCCCCGGGGGGGCGGGCACAGATACGCAGTATTTT
TRBJ1-6 | TRBD1 | . | TRBV7-8 | CASNNKRGTVNSPLHF | TGTGCCAGCAATAATAAACGAGGGACAGTCAATTCACCCCTCCACTTT
TRBJ2-2 | . | . | TRBV7-9 | CASSLVVSLNTGELFF | TGTGCCAGCAGCTTAGTAGTTAGTCTTAACACCGGGGAGCTGTTTTTT
TRBJ2-3 | . | . | TRBV29-1 | CSVDRFTDTQYF | TGCAGCGTTGACCGGTTCACAGATACGCAGTATTTT
TRBJ2-7 | TRBD2 | . | TRBV4-1 | CASSQGRGGYEQYF | TGCGCCAGCAGCCAAGGTCGGGGGGGCTACGAGCAGTACTTC
TRBJ1-4 | . | . | TRBV25-1 | CASSDLPTNEKLFF | TGTGCCAGCAGTGACCTACCAACTAATGAAAAACTGTTTTTT
TRBJ1-2 | TRBD1 | . | TRBV2 | CASSVVGTGGNYGYTF | TGTGCCAGCAGTGTTGTAGGGACAGGGGGAAACTATGGCTACACCTTC
TRBJ2-2 | . | . | TRBV9 | CASSLGQYTGELFF | TGTGCCAGCAGCCTCGGACAGTACACCGGGGAGCTGTTTTTT
TRBJ1-2 | TRBD1 | once | TRBV5-6 | CASSLGDRELYGYTF | TGTGCCAGCAGCTTAGGGGACAGGGAGTTGTATGGCTACACCTTC
TRBJ2-7 | TRBD2 | few | TRBV7-2 | CASSLSYLAGEQYF | TGTGCCAGCAGCTTATCTTACCTAGCGGGGGAGCAGTACTTC
TRBJ1-5 | . | . | TRBV19 | CASSLVAGLNQPQHF | TGTGCCAGTAGCCTCGTGGCAGGGCTCAATCAGCCCCAGCATTTT
TRBJ2-5 | TRBD2 | . | TRBV7-2 | CASSLASGGKTQYF | TGTGCCAGCAGCCTTGCTAGCGGGGGCAAGACCCAGTACTTC
TRBJ1-2 | TRBD1 | . | TRBV2 | CAILNRDSNYGYTF | TGTGCCATCCTTAACCGGGACAGTAACTATGGCTACACCTTC
TRBJ1-1 | . | . | TRBV5-1 | CASSLRQGNTEAFF | TGCGCCAGCAGCTTGCGTCAGGGGAACACTGAAGCTTTCTTT
TRBJ2-5 | TRBD2 | . | TRBV18 | CASSPIAGRQETQYF | TGTGCCAGCTCACCCATAGCGGGACGTCAAGAGACCCAGTACTTC
TRBJ2-1 | TRBD1 | . | TRBV2 | CASSKDRGPGEQFF | TGTGCCAGCAGTAAAGACAGGGGGCCGGGTGAGCAGTTCTTC
TRBJ1-4 | TRBD1 | . | TRBV9 | CASSTGQSEKLFF | TGTGCCAGCAGCACGGGACAGTCCGAAAAGCTGTTTTTT
TRBJ2-1 | TRBD2 | . | TRBV7-2 | CASLGGSGGPSKQFF | TGTGCCAGCCTGGGGGGTAGCGGGGGCCCGTCCAAGCAGTTCTTC
TRBJ2-2 | TRBD2 | . | TRBV27 | CASSLRTSRNTGELFF | TGTGCCAGCAGTTTAAGGACTAGCAGGAACACCGGGGAGCTGTTTTTT
TRBJ2-7 | . | . | TRBV7-8 | CASSSETEFSYEQYF | TGTGCCAGCAGCTCCGAGACAGAGTTCTCCTACGAGCAGTACTTC
TRBJ2-2 | TRBD2 | . | TRBV28 | CASSLAANTGELFF | TGTGCCAGCTCTCTAGCGGCAAACACCGGGGAGCTGTTTTTT
TRBJ1-2 | TRBD1 | once | TRBV7-3 | CASSPSGGQGYGYTF | TGTGCCAGCAGCCCTTCCGGGGGACAGGGCTATGGCTACACCTTC
TRBJ1-2 | . | . | TRBV6-5 | CASTRVPTTYGYTF | TGTGCCAGCACCAGAGTCCCGACAACCTATGGCTACACCTTC
TRBJ2-7 | TRBD1 | . | TRBV5-1 | CASSLATGGHEQYF | TGCGCCAGCAGCTTGGCCACAGGGGGTCACGAGCAGTACTTC
TRBJ1-2 | . | . | TRBV5-6 | CASSLGAGPLSSGYTF | TGTGCCAGCAGCTTGGGTGCGGGCCCTCTTTCGTCCGGCTACACCTTC
TRBJ2-7 | TRBD1 | . | TRBV11-2 | CASSPRTGGIGEQYF | TGTGCCAGCAGCCCGAGGACAGGGGGAATTGGCGAGCAGTACTTC
TRBJ1-1 | . | . | TRBV7-9 | CASSIRSGEAFF | TGTGCCAGCAGCATCAGGAGCGGTGAAGCTTTCTTT
TRBJ2-2 | TRBD2 | . | TRBV7-2 | CASRPHLAGATNTGELFF | TGTGCCAGCAGACCTCATCTAGCGGGGGCTACGAACACCGGGGAGCTGTTTTTT
TRBJ2-5 | TRBD2 | . | TRBV4-3 | CASSQDILAGGRGETQYF | TGCGCCAGCAGCCAAGATATCCTAGCGGGGGGGCGTGGTGAGACCCAGTACTTC
TRBJ2-1 | . | . | TRBV7-9 | CASSAPTSIYNEQFF | TGTGCCAGCAGCGCACCGACTAGTATCTACAATGAGCAGTTCTTC
TRBJ1-4 | TRBD1 | . | TRBV2 | CASSDRGGPNEKLFF | TGTGCCAGCAGCGACAGGGGCGGACCGAATGAAAAACTGTTTTTT
TRBJ2-3 | TRBD1 | . | TRBV13 | CASSRQGARDTQYF | TGTGCCAGCAGCCGACAGGGGGCGCGGGATACGCAGTATTTT